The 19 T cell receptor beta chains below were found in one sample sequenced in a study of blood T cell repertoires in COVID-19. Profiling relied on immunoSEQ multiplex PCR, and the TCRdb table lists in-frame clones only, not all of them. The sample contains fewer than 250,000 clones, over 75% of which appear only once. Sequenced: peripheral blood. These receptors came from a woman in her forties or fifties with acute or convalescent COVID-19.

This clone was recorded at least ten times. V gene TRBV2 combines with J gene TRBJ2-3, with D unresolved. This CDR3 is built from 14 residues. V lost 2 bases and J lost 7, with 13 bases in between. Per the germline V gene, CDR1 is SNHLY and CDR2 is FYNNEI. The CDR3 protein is CASSESRGGNTQYF. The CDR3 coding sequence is TGTGCCAGCAGTGAATCTAGAGGCGGAAATACGCAGTATTTT.

CDR3 region: CASSVDRWDRGGYTF. CDR3 nucleotide sequence: TGTGCCAGCAGTGTAGACCGATGGGACAGGGGTGGCTACACCTTC. J is TRBJ1-2 and V is TRBV11-2; TRBD1 aligns across 10 bases. After removal of 6 bases from V and 7 bases from J, the junction contained 11 bases not matched to a gene. CDR3 size: 15 residues. CDR1 and CDR2 from the germline V gene are SGHAT and FQNNGV.

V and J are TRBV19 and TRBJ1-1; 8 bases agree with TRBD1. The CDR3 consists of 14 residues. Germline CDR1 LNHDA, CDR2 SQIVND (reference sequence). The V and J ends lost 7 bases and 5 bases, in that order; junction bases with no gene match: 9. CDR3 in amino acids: CASTPGGAGTEAFF. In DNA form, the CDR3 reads TGTGCCAGTACCCCAGGGGGCGCGGGGACTGAAGCTTTCTTT.

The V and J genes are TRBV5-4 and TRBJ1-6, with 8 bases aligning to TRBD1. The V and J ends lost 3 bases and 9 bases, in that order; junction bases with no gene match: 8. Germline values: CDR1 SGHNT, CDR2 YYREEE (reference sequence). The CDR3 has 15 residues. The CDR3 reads CASSSGQGGSSPLHF. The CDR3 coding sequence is TGTGCCAGCAGCTCCGGACAGGGCGGGAGTTCACCCCTCCACTTT.

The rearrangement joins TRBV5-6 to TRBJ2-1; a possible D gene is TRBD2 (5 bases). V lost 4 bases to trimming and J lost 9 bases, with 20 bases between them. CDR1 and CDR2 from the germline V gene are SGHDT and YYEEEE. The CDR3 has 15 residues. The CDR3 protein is CASSPRNRETSEQFF. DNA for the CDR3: TGTGCCAGCAGCCCCCGGAATAGGGAGACGTCTGAGCAGTTCTTC.

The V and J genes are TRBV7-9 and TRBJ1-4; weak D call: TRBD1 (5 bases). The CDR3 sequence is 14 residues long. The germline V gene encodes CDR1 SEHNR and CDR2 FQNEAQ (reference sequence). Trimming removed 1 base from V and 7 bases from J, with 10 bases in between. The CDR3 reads CASSLEGSGEKLFF. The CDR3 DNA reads TGTGCCAGCAGCTTAGAGGGGTCGGGTGAAAAACTGTTTTTT.

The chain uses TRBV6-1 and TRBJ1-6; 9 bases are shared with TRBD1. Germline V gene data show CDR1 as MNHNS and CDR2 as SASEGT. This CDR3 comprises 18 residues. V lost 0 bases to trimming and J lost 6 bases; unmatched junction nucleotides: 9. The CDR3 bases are TGTGCCAGCAGTGAAGCGGGGACAGGGAGGACGCGTAATTCACCCCTCCACTTT. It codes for CASSEAGTGRTRNSPLHF.

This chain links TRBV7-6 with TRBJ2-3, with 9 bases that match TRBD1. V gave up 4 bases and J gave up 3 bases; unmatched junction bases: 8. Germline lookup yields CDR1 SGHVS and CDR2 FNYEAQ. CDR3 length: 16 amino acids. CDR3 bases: TGTGCCAGCAGCTCCTGGACAGGGGCTTCAACAGATACGCAGTATTTT. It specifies CASSSWTGASTDTQYF.

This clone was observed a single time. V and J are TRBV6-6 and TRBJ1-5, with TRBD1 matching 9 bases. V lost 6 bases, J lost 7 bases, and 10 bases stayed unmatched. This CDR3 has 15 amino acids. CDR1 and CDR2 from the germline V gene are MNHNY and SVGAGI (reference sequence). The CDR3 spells CASRLLTGGWQPQHF. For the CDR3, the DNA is TGTGCCAGCAGATTACTGACAGGGGGTTGGCAGCCCCAGCATTTT.

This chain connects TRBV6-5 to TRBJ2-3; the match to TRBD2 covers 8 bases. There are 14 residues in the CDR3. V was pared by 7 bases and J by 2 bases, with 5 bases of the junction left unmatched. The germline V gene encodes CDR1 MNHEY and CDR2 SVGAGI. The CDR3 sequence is CASTGGGYTDTQYF. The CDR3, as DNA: TGTGCCAGCACCGGGGGGGGATACACAGATACGCAGTATTTT.

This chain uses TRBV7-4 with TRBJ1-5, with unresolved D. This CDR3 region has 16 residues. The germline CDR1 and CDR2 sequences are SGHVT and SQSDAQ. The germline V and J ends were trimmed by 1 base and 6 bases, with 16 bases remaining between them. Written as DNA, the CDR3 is TGTGCCAGCAGCTTAGAGGAGGGCTGGCGATTTCAGCCCCAGCATTTT. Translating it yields CASSLEEGWRFQPQHF.

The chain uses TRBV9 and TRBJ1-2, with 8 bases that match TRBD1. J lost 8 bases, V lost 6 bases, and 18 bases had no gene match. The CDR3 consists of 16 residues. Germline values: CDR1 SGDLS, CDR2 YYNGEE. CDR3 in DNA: TGTGCCAGCACCTTACATGTCGGGCAGGGGGCTGGGGGCTACACCTTC. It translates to CASTLHVGQGAGGYTF.

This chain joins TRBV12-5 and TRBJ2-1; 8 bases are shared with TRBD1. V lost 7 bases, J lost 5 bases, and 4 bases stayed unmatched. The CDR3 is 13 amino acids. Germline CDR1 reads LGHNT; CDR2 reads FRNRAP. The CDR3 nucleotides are TGTGCTAGTGTGCAGGGGGCGAACAATGAGCAGTTCTTC. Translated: CASVQGANNEQFF.

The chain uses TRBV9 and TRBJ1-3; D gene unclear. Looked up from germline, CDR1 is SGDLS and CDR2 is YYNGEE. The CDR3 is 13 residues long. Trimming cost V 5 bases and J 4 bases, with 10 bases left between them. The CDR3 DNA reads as TGTGCCAGCAGGGGCCCAGGAGGAAACACCATATATTTT. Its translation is CASRGPGGNTIYF.

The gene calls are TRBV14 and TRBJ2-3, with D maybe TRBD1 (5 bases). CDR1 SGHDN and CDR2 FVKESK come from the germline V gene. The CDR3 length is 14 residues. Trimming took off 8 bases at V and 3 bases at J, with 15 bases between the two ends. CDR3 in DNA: TGTGCCAGCGCGAAGACAGTCGTTACAGATACGCAGTATTTT. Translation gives CASAKTVVTDTQYF.

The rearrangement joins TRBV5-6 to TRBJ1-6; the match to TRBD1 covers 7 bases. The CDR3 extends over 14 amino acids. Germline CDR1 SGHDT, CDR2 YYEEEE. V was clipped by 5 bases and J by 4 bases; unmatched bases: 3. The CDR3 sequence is CASSTGDYNSPLHF. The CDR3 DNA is TGTGCCAGCAGTACAGGGGATTATAATTCACCCCTCCACTTT.

In DNA, the CDR3 is TGTGCCAGTGGGACATCGGGAGGGCCCAAGGAACTGTTTTTT. Its protein product is CASGTSGGPKELFF. This rearrangement joins TRBV19 to TRBJ1-4, with D tentatively TRBD1 (6 bases). From germline, CDR1 is LNHDA and CDR2 SQIVND (reference sequence). The V end was cut by 8 bases, the J end by 12 bases, with 22 bases between. The CDR3 is made up of 14 amino acids.

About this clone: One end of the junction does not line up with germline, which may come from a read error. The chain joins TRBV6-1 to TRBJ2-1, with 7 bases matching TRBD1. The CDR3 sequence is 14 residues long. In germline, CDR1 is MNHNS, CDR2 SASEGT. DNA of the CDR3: TGTGCCAGCAGTGAAGCAGGGGGCTACGATGAGCAGTTCTTC. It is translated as CASSEAGGYDEQFF.

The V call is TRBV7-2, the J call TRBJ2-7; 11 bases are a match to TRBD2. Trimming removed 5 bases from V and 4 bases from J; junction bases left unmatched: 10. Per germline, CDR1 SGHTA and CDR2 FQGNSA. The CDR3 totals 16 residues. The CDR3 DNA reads TGTGCCAGCAGCGCCAGCCGGGGACTAGCGGTATACGAGCAGTACTTC. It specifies CASSASRGLAVYEQYF.